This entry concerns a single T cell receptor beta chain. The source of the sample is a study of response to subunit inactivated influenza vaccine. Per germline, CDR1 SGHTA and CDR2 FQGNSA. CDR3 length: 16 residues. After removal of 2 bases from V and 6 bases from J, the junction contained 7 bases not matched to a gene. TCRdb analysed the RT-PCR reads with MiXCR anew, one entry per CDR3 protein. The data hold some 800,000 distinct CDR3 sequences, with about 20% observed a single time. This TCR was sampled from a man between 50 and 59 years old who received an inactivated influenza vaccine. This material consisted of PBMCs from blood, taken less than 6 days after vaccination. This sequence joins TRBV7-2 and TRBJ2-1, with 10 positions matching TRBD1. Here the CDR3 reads CASSLPRTGGSNEQFF. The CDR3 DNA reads TGTGCCAGCAGCTTACCCCGGACAGGGGGGAGCAATGAGCAGTTCTTC.